These T cell receptor beta chains were read from a single sample in a study of T cell responses to AZD1222 COVID-19 vaccine. Only in-frame clones appear in the TCRdb table, and some are missing; sequencing was by immunoSEQ multiplex PCR. The sample yields some 110,000 clones, 93% seen once. The input for sequencing was peripheral blood, taken on day 0 of AZD1222 vaccination. All receptors derive from an adult in good health. Both conserved end residues are part of each CDR3. The D gene is left open where the match is weak. Only part of the rows carry a size: once, few, many, or a class if the clone is expanded.

j_gene	abundance	v_gene	d_gene	CDR3nt	CDR3aa
TRBJ1-6	-	TRBV19	-	TGTGCCAGTAGTATAGCGACAGTCAATTCACCCCTCCACTTT	CASSIATVNSPLHF
TRBJ1-4	-	TRBV2	-	TGTGCCAGCAACGGCAGGGCAACCGAAAAACTGTTTTTT	CASNGRATEKLFF
TRBJ1-1	-	TRBV29-1	TRBD1	TGCAGCGTTGAGGCAGGGGGCACTGAAGCTTTCTTT	CSVEAGGTEAFF
TRBJ2-2	-	TRBV18	-	TGTGCCAGCTCACCACCGTTAAACACCGGGGAGCTGTTTTTT	CASSPPLNTGELFF
TRBJ1-1	once	TRBV29-1	-	TGCAGCGTTCTCAACGGCCTGGAAGCTTTCTTT	CSVLNGLEAFF
TRBJ1-5	once	TRBV2	-	TGTGCCAGCAGTGAAGCGGGGCGGAATCAGCCCCAGCATTTT	CASSEAGRNQPQHF
TRBJ2-1	-	TRBV18	-	TGTGCCAGCTCACCAGGGCGGGTAGCCACTTACAATGAGCAGTTCTTC	CASSPGRVATYNEQFF
TRBJ1-1	-	TRBV11-2	TRBD1	TGTGCCAGCAGCTTCCAGGGGGTGGTGACTGAAGCTTTCTTT	CASSFQGVVTEAFF
TRBJ2-2	-	TRBV24-1	-	TGTGCCACCAGTGATCTTCGGGCAGGTCATAACCCCGGGGAGCTGTTTTTT	CATSDLRAGHNPGELFF
TRBJ1-1	-	TRBV7-2	-	TGTGCCAGCAGCTTATTTCTGGGAGTGAACACTGAAGCTTTCTTT	CASSLFLGVNTEAFF
TRBJ2-2	once	TRBV9	TRBD1	TGTGCCAGCAGCGCTGAAACAGGGGGCCCGAACACCGGGGAGCTGTTTTTT	CASSAETGGPNTGELFF
TRBJ2-5	-	TRBV5-1	TRBD1	TGCGCCAGCAGCGCGCATGGACAGGGGGGGGAGACCCAGTACTTC	CASSAHGQGGETQYF
TRBJ2-5	-	TRBV30	-	TGTGCCTGGAGTGTACCGAGAGGGGCGGCAAAAGAGACCCAGTACTTC	CAWSVPRGAAKETQYF
TRBJ2-5	-	TRBV5-4	-	TGTGCCAGCAGCTTAGGACTCTCCCAGTACTTC	CASSLGLSQYF
TRBJ1-2	-	TRBV30	TRBD1	TGTGCCTGGGCCGAAGAAGGACAGGGAGCTTACACCTTC	CAWAEEGQGAYTF
TRBJ2-1	-	TRBV30	-	TGTGCCTGGAGTGTACCGGGGACCATCCAGTTCTTC	CAWSVPGTIQFF
TRBJ2-7	once	TRBV7-9	-	TGTGCCAGCAGTTTGCTAGCCCACGAGCAGTACTTC	CASSLLAHEQYF
TRBJ2-5	-	TRBV9	TRBD2	TGTGCCAGCAGCGCATCCGGGACTAGACAAGAGACCCAGTACTTC	CASSASGTRQETQYF
TRBJ1-4	-	TRBV30	-	TGTGCCTGCCCACCCCTAGGGGCCAGAGGGGAAAAACTGTTTTTT	CACPPLGARGEKLFF
TRBJ2-1	once	TRBV5-1	TRBD2	TGCGCCAGCAGCTTGGGTCCGTCTGGACAGACTAGCGGGAGGGGCAAGCAGTTCTTC	CASSLGPSGQTSGRGKQFF
TRBJ2-5	-	TRBV7-9	-	TGTGCCAGCAGCTATTGGGACACTCAAGAGACCCAGTACTTC	CASSYWDTQETQYF
TRBJ1-2	-	TRBV19	TRBD1	TGTGCCAGTACTGAGGACAGGGGTCCTTACTATGGCTACACCTTC	CASTEDRGPYYGYTF
TRBJ1-1	few	TRBV7-9	TRBD1	TGTGCCAGCAGCTTAGCGTCAGGGGGTGATGAAGCTTTCTTT	CASSLASGGDEAFF
TRBJ2-1	-	TRBV7-3	-	TGTGCCAGCAGCTTAACGCGTACCGGGAGTGTCAATGAGCAGTTCTTC	CASSLTRTGSVNEQFF
TRBJ1-3	-	TRBV18	-	TGTGCCAGCTCACCCTTGCAGAGCTTCTCTGGAAACACCATATATTTT	CASSPLQSFSGNTIYF
TRBJ1-1	once	TRBV2	-	TGTGCCAGCTCTCTCCAGGGCGGGAACACTGAAGCTTTCTTT	CASSLQGGNTEAFF
TRBJ1-4	-	TRBV19	-	TGTGCCAGTAGTATAGATCTCGCGGGAAAACTGTTTTTT	CASSIDLAGKLFF
TRBJ1-6	-	TRBV5-6	-	TGTGCCAGCAGCACCAATGGGCGTGGAAATAATTCACCCCTCCACTTT	CASSTNGRGNNSPLHF
TRBJ1-2	-	TRBV19	-	TGTGCCAGTAGTGCGCGGGGATATGGCTACACCTTC	CASSARGYGYTF
TRBJ2-1	-	TRBV3-1/TRBV3-2	-	TGTGCCAGCAGCCGCCTCCGAAGACCCCTCAATGAGCAGTTCTTC	CASSRLRRPLNEQFF
TRBJ2-7	-	TRBV3-1/TRBV3-2	-	TGTGCCAGCAGCCGAGCCGGGGTGGACGAGCAGTACTTC	CASSRAGVDEQYF
TRBJ1-2	once	TRBV7-9	-	TGTGCCAGCAGCTTAGCCTTGACTGGTGGCTACACCTTC	CASSLALTGGYTF
TRBJ1-1	-	TRBV18	-	TGTGCCAGCTCAGCCGGACGGCTTGAAGCTTTCTTT	CASSAGRLEAFF
TRBJ1-6	-	TRBV4-2	TRBD1	TGTGCCAGCAGCCAAGATCGACAGGGGGCGAAGTCACCCCTCCACTTT	CASSQDRQGAKSPLHF
TRBJ2-3	-	TRBV2	TRBD2	TGTGCCAGCAGGCGCACCGGGACTAGCGGGAGGGCCTTCCTCCACGCGGATACGCAGTATTTT	CASRRTGTSGRAFLHADTQYF
TRBJ2-7	-	TRBV2	-	TGTGCCAGCAGTGAGTCGGCAGCCCTTAGGAGCTCCTACGAGCAGTACTTC	CASSESAALRSSYEQYF
TRBJ2-1	-	TRBV7-9	TRBD2	TGTGCCAGCAGCTTACTAGCGGGAGTTAACAATGAGCAGTTCTTC	CASSLLAGVNNEQFF
TRBJ2-1	once	TRBV24-1	-	TGTGCCACCAGTGATCTAGGGCTAGCGAACCACAATGAGCAGTTCTTC	CATSDLGLANHNEQFF
TRBJ1-5	once	TRBV6-1	-	TGTGCCAGCAGTGAAATAGGGCAGGGGAGTCGGCCCCAGCATTTT	CASSEIGQGSRPQHF
TRBJ1-3	-	TRBV7-2	-	TGTGCCAGCAGCTTAGCTCGACAAGGCACCATATATTTT	CASSLARQGTIYF
TRBJ1-1	-	TRBV5-6	-	TGTGCCAGCAGCCGGGGGCCTGCCGCTTTCTTT	CASSRGPAAFF
TRBJ2-1	-	TRBV7-2	-	TGTGCCAGCAGGCCGCCGGGACTTGAATACAATGAGCAGTTCTTC	CASRPPGLEYNEQFF
TRBJ1-2	-	TRBV4-2	TRBD1	TGTGCCAGCAGCCAAGACTTGGCAGGGGGCGGCTATGGCTACACCTTC	CASSQDLAGGGYGYTF
TRBJ2-7	-	TRBV5-6	-	TGTGCCAGCAGCTTATCCGGGAGCTCCTACGAGCAGTACTTC	CASSLSGSSYEQYF
TRBJ2-1	-	TRBV6-4	TRBD2	TGTGCCAGCAGCTCGACTAGCGGGAGGGGCGTTGAGCAGTTCTTC	CASSSTSGRGVEQFF
TRBJ2-2	-	TRBV23-1	TRBD1	TGCGCCAGCAGTCAAATGGGAGGATTTCGGGACAGGGGATCCACCGGGGAGCTGTTTTTT	CASSQMGGFRDRGSTGELFF
TRBJ2-2	-	TRBV5-1	-	TGCGCCAGCAGCTTGGCTGGGAACACCGGGGAGCTGTTTTTT	CASSLAGNTGELFF
TRBJ2-7	-	TRBV11-3	TRBD1	TGTGCCAGCAGCCGAATAACAGGGGGAGTGTACGAGCAGTACTTC	CASSRITGGVYEQYF
TRBJ2-3	-	TRBV11-3	TRBD1	TGTGCCAGCAGCTCGAGACAGGGGTTTCAAGATACGCAGTATTTT	CASSSRQGFQDTQYF
TRBJ1-5	-	TRBV6-5	-	TGTGCCAGCGGCTTAACGTCGGATCAGCCCCAGCATTTT	CASGLTSDQPQHF
TRBJ2-1	-	TRBV12-5	TRBD2	TGTGCTAGTGGTTTGGGGCTAGCGGACTCCTACAATGAGCAGTTCTTC	CASGLGLADSYNEQFF
TRBJ2-3	-	TRBV7-8	-	TGTGCCAGCAGCCCGGCCAGGGTAGATACGCAGTATTTT	CASSPARVDTQYF
TRBJ1-3	-	TRBV4-2	-	TGTGCCAGCAGCCTCAGCCGGGGGCCAAGACCATCTGGAAACACCATATATTTT	CASSLSRGPRPSGNTIYF
TRBJ1-2	-	TRBV7-8	-	TGTGCCAGCAGCTTGGGGGGACCAGGAGGCTACACCTTC	CASSLGGPGGYTF
TRBJ2-7	-	TRBV7-2	-	TGTGCCAGCAGCTTAGACAGGGATAGCTACGAGCAGTACTTC	CASSLDRDSYEQYF
TRBJ1-2	-	TRBV5-1	-	TGCGCCAGCAGCTCTCATGGGGGGAACTATGGCTACACCTTC	CASSSHGGNYGYTF
TRBJ1-4	-	TRBV18	-	TGTGCCAGCTCACCAGCCCAGGGCACCGGCCGAAAACTGTTTTTT	CASSPAQGTGRKLFF
TRBJ1-1	-	TRBV15	-	TGTGCCACCAGCGGAGGGGGGAACACTGAAGCTTTCTTT	CATSGGGNTEAFF
TRBJ2-1	-	TRBV19	TRBD1	TGTGCCAGTAGTATCCTCCAGGGGGTCAATGAGCAGTTCTTC	CASSILQGVNEQFF
TRBJ1-2	-	TRBV18	TRBD1	TGTGCCAGCTCACCACGAGACAGGGCGGTCCTCTATGGCTACACCTTC	CASSPRDRAVLYGYTF